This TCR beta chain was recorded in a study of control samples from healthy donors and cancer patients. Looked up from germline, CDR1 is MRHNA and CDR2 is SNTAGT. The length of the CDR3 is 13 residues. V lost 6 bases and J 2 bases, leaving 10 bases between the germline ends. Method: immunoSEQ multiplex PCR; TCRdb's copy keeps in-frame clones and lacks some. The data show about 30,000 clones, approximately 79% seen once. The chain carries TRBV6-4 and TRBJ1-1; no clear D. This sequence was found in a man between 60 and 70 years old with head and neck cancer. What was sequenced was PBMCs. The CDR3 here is CASSASINTEAFF. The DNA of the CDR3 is TGTGCCAGCAGCGCCTCCATAAACACTGAAGCTTTCTTT.